The clone carrying this TCR beta chain was found many times. These data belong to a study of neurological immune-mediated disorders. Germline values: CDR1 DFQATT, CDR2 SNEGSKA (reference sequence). CDR3 length: 13 residues. Volunteers from a blood bank in Maryland, USA, made up the healthy controls. TCRdb fed the 5' RACE reads into MiXCR, producing one record per CDR3 protein. Of about 39,000 distinct CDR3 sequences in the sample, 6% to 7.5% were seen once. Sequencing was done on a sample of CD4+ T cells from blood. This TCR was sampled from a man over 45 in good health. V and J are TRBV20-1 and TRBJ2-7, with D maybe TRBD2 (6 bases). CDR3 DNA: TGCAGGCCGGGGTTAGCGGACTCCTACGAGCAGTACTTC. It yields the protein CRPGLADSYEQYF.